This is a list of T cell receptor beta chains from one sample in a study of T cell repertoires in cytomegalovirus infection. TCRdb reanalysed the reads using MiXCR and keeps one entry per CDR3 protein. The sample comprises hundreds of thousands of distinct CDR3 sequences, roughly 24% of which are singletons, and approximately 8.2% rests with the top ten. The sample consisted of CD8+ T cells from PBMCs. Every receptor here comes from a human donor in good health (CMV status not recorded). Some clones in this sample may be carry-over from other donors' samples. CDR3s include the opening cysteine and the closing phenylalanine or tryptophan. A D gene is named only where the DNA matches it firmly. Not every row has a clone size; where given, it reads once, few, many or a size class.

d_gene,len,abundance,j_gene,v_gene,CDR3nt,CDR3aa
TRBD1,18,many,TRBJ2-1,TRBV12-5,TGTGCTAGTGGTTTGCCTGCCTCGGACAGGCACTCCTACAATGAGCAGTTCTTC,CASGLPASDRHSYNEQFF
TRBD1,15,many,TRBJ1-5,TRBV12-3/TRBV12-4,TGTGCCAGCAGTCCGGGACAGTCCTACAATCAGCCCCAGCATTTT,CASSPGQSYNQPQHF
.,12,many,TRBJ2-2,TRBV7-6,TGTGCCAGCAGTCGAACAGCCGGGGAGCTGTTTTTT,CASSRTAGELFF
.,16,few,TRBJ1-4,TRBV29-1,TGCAGCGTTGAATGGGGAGGGTATGCAACTAATGAAAAACTGTTTTTT,CSVEWGGYATNEKLFF
.,14,.,TRBJ1-2,TRBV7-8,TGTGCCAGCAGCTTAGCGCAGGCTTTCTATGGCTACACCTTC,CASSLAQAFYGYTF
.,12,.,TRBJ1-5,TRBV19,TGTGCCAGTAGTATTAGCAATCAGCCCAAGCATTTT,CASSISNQPKHF
.,13,.,TRBJ2-3,TRBV5-1,TGCGCCAGCAGCGACTTTCCCACAGATACGCAGTATTTT,CASSDFPTDTQYF
TRBD1,15,.,TRBJ1-1,TRBV20-1,TGCAGTGCTAGAGTCGGGACAGGGGTCCGCACTGAAGCTTTCTTT,CSARVGTGVRTEAFF
.,16,.,TRBJ2-1,TRBV4-3,TGCGCCAGCAGCCCCCAGTCGGGGTACCGATACAATGAGCAGTTCTTC,CASSPQSGYRYNEQFF
TRBD2,17,.,TRBJ2-4,TRBV7-9,TGTGCCAGCGGGACTAGCGGGGGAGTTAGGGCCAAAAACATTCAGTACTTC,CASGTSGGVRAKNIQYF
.,10,.,TRBJ2-1,TRBV7-9,TGTGCCAGCGAACGTGGTGAGCAGTTCTTC,CASERGEQFF
TRBD2,15,.,TRBJ2-5,TRBV28,TGTGCCAGCAGTTCCGGACTAGCGGGGGACGGGACCCAGTACTTC,CASSSGLAGDGTQYF
.,16,many,TRBJ2-7,TRBV7-6,TGTGCCAGCAGCTTAGCAGGGGATGGGAACTCCTACGAGCAGTACTTC,CASSLAGDGNSYEQYF
TRBD2,14,.,TRBJ2-1,TRBV28,TGTGCCAGCAAACTAGCGGGGTTGGGCAATGAGCAGTTCTTC,CASKLAGLGNEQFF
TRBD2,18,.,TRBJ2-1,TRBV6-2/TRBV6-3,TGTGCCAGCAGTGGGTGGGTAGCGGGGGGGGAATCCTACAATGAGCAGTTCTTC,CASSGWVAGGESYNEQFF
TRBD1,14,many,TRBJ1-1,TRBV6-2/TRBV6-3,TGTGCCAGCAGTTCGGACAGGTTGAACACTGAAGCTTTCTTT,CASSSDRLNTEAFF
TRBD2,16,.,TRBJ2-3,TRBV6-6,TGTGCCAGCAGGCAAAATAGCGGGGGGATAACAGATACGCAGTATTTT,CASRQNSGGITDTQYF
.,13,.,TRBJ2-3,TRBV28,TGTGCCAGCAGTTTTTTGATTGAAGATACGCAGTATTTT,CASSFLIEDTQYF
.,13,.,TRBJ1-1,TRBV6-5,TGTGCCAGCACCTCGCAGGGGAACACTGAAGCTTTCTTT,CASTSQGNTEAFF
TRBD1,16,.,TRBJ2-7,TRBV14,TGTACCAGCAGCCAACCGGGACAGGGGTACACCTACGAGCAGTACTTC,CTSSQPGQGYTYEQYF
.,14,many,TRBJ2-7,TRBV12-3/TRBV12-4,TGTGCCAGCAGTTTAATAGGGCGCTCCTACGAGCAGTACTTC,CASSLIGRSYEQYF
TRBD2,17,few,TRBJ2-1,TRBV7-9,TGTGCCAGCAGCTGGACTAGCGGGGGGGCCTCCTACAATGAGCAGTTCTTC,CASSWTSGGASYNEQFF
.,13,.,TRBJ1-2,TRBV14,TGTGCCAGCAGCCAGGGACGTGGGGATGGCTACACCTTC,CASSQGRGDGYTF
TRBD2,14,.,TRBJ2-1,TRBV29-1,TGCAGCACCAGACTAGCGGGGGGGCCCAATGAGCAGTTCTTC,CSTRLAGGPNEQFF
.,17,few,TRBJ1-6,TRBV7-6,TGTGCCAGCAGCTTAGTTTATGGGCAGGGTGGTGATTCACCCCTCCACTTT,CASSLVYGQGGDSPLHF
TRBD2,20,many,TRBJ2-1,TRBV7-8,TGTGCCAGCAGCTTCTACCCCGGGACTAGCGGGGGGGCCGAGGCGCGTGAGCAGTTCTTC,CASSFYPGTSGGAEAREQFF
TRBD1,17,.,TRBJ2-2,TRBV28,TGTGCCAGCAGTTACTCCCGAGCCAGGGGGAAGACCGGGGAGCTGTTTTTT,CASSYSRARGKTGELFF
.,14,.,TRBJ2-3,TRBV7-3,TGTGCCAGCAGCTTATTTGACGGGGCGGATACGCAGTATTTT,CASSLFDGADTQYF
.,13,many,TRBJ1-2,TRBV28,TGTGCCAGCAGTTCCCAGGCTAACTATGGCTACACCTTC,CASSSQANYGYTF
.,16,.,TRBJ2-7,TRBV5-1,TGCGCCAGCAGCTTGACATCGGGACCCGCAAGCTACGAGCAGTACTTC,CASSLTSGPASYEQYF
TRBD1,18,few,TRBJ2-1,TRBV6-2/TRBV6-3,TGTGCCAGCAGTTATTCGCCGCCGGGACAGGGGTTTACTGCTGAGCAGTTCTTC,CASSYSPPGQGFTAEQFF
TRBD1,18,many,TRBJ2-6,TRBV7-8,TGTGCCAGCAAGCCGATAGTATTCGACAGGGTAGGGGCCAACGTCCTGACTTTC,CASKPIVFDRVGANVLTF
.,14,few,TRBJ2-2,TRBV7-9,TGTGCCAGCAGCGGCAGTGCGGGCACCGGGGAGCTGTTTTTT,CASSGSAGTGELFF
.,9,few,TRBJ1-2,TRBV20-1,TGCAGGGCCTCTCATGGCTACACCTTC,CRASHGYTF
.,14,few,TRBJ2-5,TRBV6-5,TGTGCCAGCAGTTACCAGCGGAATGTCGAGACCCAGTACTTC,CASSYQRNVETQYF
.,16,.,TRBJ1-2,TRBV14,TGTGCCAGCAGCCCGCAACAACGGGACGGAAAGTATGGCTACACCTTC,CASSPQQRDGKYGYTF
.,17,.,TRBJ2-2,TRBV6-4,TGTGCCAGCAGACCCAGAGACAGCCCCTTAAGCACCGGGGAGCTGTTTTTT,CASRPRDSPLSTGELFF
.,15,many,TRBJ2-1,TRBV7-8,TGTGCCAGCAGCTTTACCCTGAAGTCCTACAATGAGCAGTTCTTC,CASSFTLKSYNEQFF
TRBD1,14,.,TRBJ1-4,TRBV4-3,TGCGCCAGCAGCCGCGGGACAGACAATGAAAAACTGTTTTTT,CASSRGTDNEKLFF
TRBD1,15,few,TRBJ2-6,TRBV10-3,TGTGCCACCCCCGGGACAGACTCTGGGGCCAACGTCCTGACTTTC,CATPGTDSGANVLTF
.,14,few,TRBJ1-5,TRBV14,TGTGCCAGCAGCCCCGGCGGAGGCACTCAGCCCCAGCATTTT,CASSPGGGTQPQHF
.,14,.,TRBJ2-5,TRBV12-3/TRBV12-4,TGTGCCAGCAGTTTCGGGCAGGGGAGAGAGACCCAGTACTTC,CASSFGQGRETQYF
.,18,.,TRBJ1-4,TRBV4-1,TGCGCCAGCAGCCAAGATTTGTGGACAGACAATCAGAATGAAAAACTGTTTTTT,CASSQDLWTDNQNEKLFF
TRBD2,13,.,TRBJ2-7,TRBV7-7,TGTGCTAGCAGCCGGGGGGTCTCCTACGAGCAGTACTTC,CASSRGVSYEQYF